A selection of T cell receptor beta chains follows, all from one sample in a study of shared clonotypes between healthy human individuals. Assay used: immunoSEQ multiplex PCR; TCRdb lists only in-frame clones, some missing. Of a few million clones in the sample, almost 96% were seen once. Source material: naive CD4+ T cells sorted from blood. The receptors originated from a man aged 18 to 30 in good health. Both conserved end residues are part of each CDR3. The order of the fields is J gene, clone size, D gene, V gene, CDR3 DNA, CDR3 protein. The D gene is left open where the match is weak. Part of the rows lack a size; the others show once, few, many or a class for expanded clones.

J gene: TRBJ1-4; clone size: .; D gene: .; V gene: TRBV10-3; CDR3 DNA: TGTGCCATCAGTGAGTCGGACAGCACGGAACCACTGTTTTTT; CDR3 protein: CAISESDSTEPLFF
J gene: TRBJ2-5; clone size: .; D gene: .; V gene: TRBV7-2; CDR3 DNA: TGTGCCAGCAGCCCCGGTTCGGTCGGCGAGACCCAGTACTTC; CDR3 protein: CASSPGSVGETQYF
J gene: TRBJ2-7; clone size: .; D gene: .; V gene: TRBV2; CDR3 DNA: TGTGCCAGCAGTGGGGGGGAGCCCTACGAGCAGTACTTC; CDR3 protein: CASSGGEPYEQYF
J gene: TRBJ1-6; clone size: .; D gene: .; V gene: TRBV19; CDR3 DNA: TGTGCCAGTAGAAAAGGGGGGAGCTCCTATAATTCACCCCTCCACTTT; CDR3 protein: CASRKGGSSYNSPLHF
J gene: TRBJ1-5; clone size: .; D gene: .; V gene: TRBV7-2; CDR3 DNA: TGTGCCAGCAGCCCCGGGCCCGGGAGCAATCAGCCCCAGCATTTT; CDR3 protein: CASSPGPGSNQPQHF
J gene: TRBJ2-7; clone size: .; D gene: .; V gene: TRBV5-1; CDR3 DNA: TGCGCCAGCAGCTTGGGTGTCGACTACGAGCAGTACTTC; CDR3 protein: CASSLGVDYEQYF
J gene: TRBJ1-2; clone size: .; D gene: .; V gene: TRBV19; CDR3 DNA: TGTGCCAGTAGTATAGACGGGACGATCTATGGCTACACCTTC; CDR3 protein: CASSIDGTIYGYTF
J gene: TRBJ1-4; clone size: .; D gene: .; V gene: TRBV7-9; CDR3 DNA: TGTGCCAGCACCGTATCAGGGGAACTGTTTTTT; CDR3 protein: CASTVSGELFF
J gene: TRBJ2-5; clone size: .; D gene: TRBD2; V gene: TRBV27; CDR3 DNA: TGTGCCAGCAGTTCCTCCGGGACTAGCGTACAAGAGACCCAGTACTTC; CDR3 protein: CASSSSGTSVQETQYF
J gene: TRBJ1-5; clone size: .; D gene: .; V gene: TRBV11-2; CDR3 DNA: TGTGCCAGCAGCTTGGGAGAGATAAGCAATCAGCCCCAGCATTTT; CDR3 protein: CASSLGEISNQPQHF
J gene: TRBJ1-1; clone size: .; D gene: .; V gene: TRBV30; CDR3 DNA: TGTGCCTGGGCGAAGGGGGGTACTGAAGCTTTCTTT; CDR3 protein: CAWAKGGTEAFF
J gene: TRBJ2-7; clone size: .; D gene: .; V gene: TRBV6-1; CDR3 DNA: TGTGCCAGCAACGAAGGGGTCTACGAGCAGTACTTC; CDR3 protein: CASNEGVYEQYF
J gene: TRBJ1-4; clone size: .; D gene: TRBD1; V gene: TRBV7-8; CDR3 DNA: TGTGCCAGCAGGCGTAAGGACCTTACAGGGGGCCTGAATGAAAAACTGTTTTTT; CDR3 protein: CASRRKDLTGGLNEKLFF
J gene: TRBJ2-3; clone size: .; D gene: .; V gene: TRBV27; CDR3 DNA: TGTGCCAGCAGAAAATGGGGTTCCACAGATACGCAGTATTTT; CDR3 protein: CASRKWGSTDTQYF
J gene: TRBJ2-2; clone size: once; D gene: TRBD1; V gene: TRBV2; CDR3 DNA: TGTGCCAGCAGTGAAGCACAGGGGGGCACCGGGGAGCTGTTTTTT; CDR3 protein: CASSEAQGGTGELFF
J gene: TRBJ2-1; clone size: .; D gene: TRBD2; V gene: TRBV25-1; CDR3 DNA: TGTGCCAGCAGTGAGCCTTCGCGGGGGGCCCTTTACAATGAGCAGTTCTTC; CDR3 protein: CASSEPSRGALYNEQFF
J gene: TRBJ2-1; clone size: .; D gene: .; V gene: TRBV29-1; CDR3 DNA: TGCAGCGGTAAGGGACTTAATGAGCAGTTCTTC; CDR3 protein: CSGKGLNEQFF
J gene: TRBJ1-6; clone size: .; D gene: .; V gene: TRBV28; CDR3 DNA: TGTGCCAGCAGCCCCCTCGGGGACAACCCAAATTCACCCCTCCACTTT; CDR3 protein: CASSPLGDNPNSPLHF
J gene: TRBJ2-5; clone size: .; D gene: .; V gene: TRBV5-1; CDR3 DNA: TGCGCCAGCAGCCAAGGGGGGCTTCAAGAGACCCAGTACTTC; CDR3 protein: CASSQGGLQETQYF
J gene: TRBJ2-7; clone size: .; D gene: .; V gene: TRBV28; CDR3 DNA: TGTGCCAGCAGTCAATGGGTTAGGGGCATCAGTATCGAGCAGTACTTC; CDR3 protein: CASSQWVRGISIEQYF
J gene: TRBJ1-1; clone size: .; D gene: .; V gene: TRBV5-1; CDR3 DNA: TGCGCCAGCAGCTTGGACGGGATCTTGAACACTGAAGCTTTCTTT; CDR3 protein: CASSLDGILNTEAFF
J gene: TRBJ2-7; clone size: .; D gene: TRBD1; V gene: TRBV2; CDR3 DNA: TGTGCCAGCAGGGGACAGCGTGGCTCCTACGAGCAGTACTTC; CDR3 protein: CASRGQRGSYEQYF
J gene: TRBJ1-2; clone size: .; D gene: .; V gene: TRBV5-1; CDR3 DNA: TGCGCCAGCAGCCCGGACGGGACCCTGGAAAACTACACCTTC; CDR3 protein: CASSPDGTLENYTF
J gene: TRBJ2-7; clone size: .; D gene: .; V gene: TRBV6-5; CDR3 DNA: TGTGCCAGCAGTTACACCTCCCGGACAGCGCAGAGCGAGCAGTACTTC; CDR3 protein: CASSYTSRTAQSEQYF
J gene: TRBJ1-3; clone size: .; D gene: .; V gene: TRBV7-6; CDR3 DNA: TGTGCCAGCAGCTCCGAGCAATGGACAGCTAGCTCTGGAAACACCATATATTTT; CDR3 protein: CASSSEQWTASSGNTIYF
J gene: TRBJ2-7; clone size: .; D gene: TRBD1; V gene: TRBV5-1; CDR3 DNA: TGCGCCAGCAGCTTGGACAGGGGGACCTACGAGCAGTACTTC; CDR3 protein: CASSLDRGTYEQYF
J gene: TRBJ2-1; clone size: .; D gene: .; V gene: TRBV5-1; CDR3 DNA: TGCGCCAGCAGCTTGGGGAGTGAGCAGTTCTTC; CDR3 protein: CASSLGSEQFF
J gene: TRBJ1-2; clone size: .; D gene: .; V gene: TRBV6-6; CDR3 DNA: TGTGCCAGCAGCTATAATGGGGGCTACACCTTC; CDR3 protein: CASSYNGGYTF
J gene: TRBJ1-1; clone size: .; D gene: .; V gene: TRBV14; CDR3 DNA: TGTGCCAGCAGCCTTGTAACAGGGAGTGCCGCTGAAGCTTTCTTT; CDR3 protein: CASSLVTGSAAEAFF
J gene: TRBJ2-1; clone size: .; D gene: .; V gene: TRBV5-5; CDR3 DNA: TGTGCCAGCAGCTTGTACGGGACTGAGCAGTTCTTC; CDR3 protein: CASSLYGTEQFF
J gene: TRBJ2-4; clone size: .; D gene: .; V gene: TRBV2; CDR3 DNA: TGTGCCAGCAGTCATTCCAACGGGGGCGACGTAGCCAAAAACATTCAGTACTTC; CDR3 protein: CASSHSNGGDVAKNIQYF
J gene: TRBJ2-7; clone size: .; D gene: .; V gene: TRBV6-5; CDR3 DNA: TGTGCCAGCAGTTACGACCGATTCTCCTACGAGCAGTACTTC; CDR3 protein: CASSYDRFSYEQYF
J gene: TRBJ1-1; clone size: .; D gene: .; V gene: TRBV7-2; CDR3 DNA: TGTGCCAGCAGCTTACAGGGAAACACTGAAGCTTTCTTT; CDR3 protein: CASSLQGNTEAFF
J gene: TRBJ2-1; clone size: .; D gene: TRBD2; V gene: TRBV7-8; CDR3 DNA: TGTGCCAGCAGCTTAGTTCTGCGGGAGTGGTCCTACAATGAGCAGTTCTTC; CDR3 protein: CASSLVLREWSYNEQFF
J gene: TRBJ1-2; clone size: once; D gene: .; V gene: TRBV15; CDR3 DNA: TGTGCCACCAGCAGAGATGTAACAGGGTCGAGCCGGACCTATGGCTACACCTTC; CDR3 protein: CATSRDVTGSSRTYGYTF
J gene: TRBJ1-4; clone size: .; D gene: .; V gene: TRBV5-4; CDR3 DNA: TGTGCCAGCAGCCCCTCCGGGGGGGCTAATGAAAAACTGTTTTTT; CDR3 protein: CASSPSGGANEKLFF
J gene: TRBJ1-2; clone size: .; D gene: .; V gene: TRBV19; CDR3 DNA: TGTGCCAGTAGTGGAAAACAGGGTAACTATGGCTACACCTTC; CDR3 protein: CASSGKQGNYGYTF
J gene: TRBJ1-2; clone size: once; D gene: .; V gene: TRBV19; CDR3 DNA: TGTGCCAGTAGTATTTTGGGGGCGCAAAGCGGCTACACCTTC; CDR3 protein: CASSILGAQSGYTF
J gene: TRBJ2-5; clone size: .; D gene: .; V gene: TRBV7-6; CDR3 DNA: TGTGCCAGCAGCCCGGGACTCCCTTCGGTTCTAAGGGCCCAGTACTTC; CDR3 protein: CASSPGLPSVLRAQYF
J gene: TRBJ2-1; clone size: .; D gene: .; V gene: TRBV5-1; CDR3 DNA: TGCGCCAGCAGCTTGGAACTAGTCTACAATGAGCAGTTCTTC; CDR3 protein: CASSLELVYNEQFF
J gene: TRBJ1-2; clone size: .; D gene: TRBD1; V gene: TRBV19; CDR3 DNA: TGTGCCAGTACCCAGGGGGACTATGGCTACACCTTC; CDR3 protein: CASTQGDYGYTF
J gene: TRBJ1-5; clone size: .; D gene: .; V gene: TRBV7-3; CDR3 DNA: TGTGCCAGCAGGGCACTTTACAGGGTATGGGCTTATAGCAATCAGCCCCAGCATTTT; CDR3 protein: CASRALYRVWAYSNQPQHF
J gene: TRBJ2-5; clone size: .; D gene: TRBD2; V gene: TRBV5-4; CDR3 DNA: TGTGCCAGCAGCTCCGGGGGGTGGGAGACCCAGTACTTC; CDR3 protein: CASSSGGWETQYF
J gene: TRBJ1-2; clone size: few; D gene: .; V gene: TRBV30; CDR3 DNA: TGTGCCTGGAACAGGGAAAGTTCTTATGGCTACACCTTC; CDR3 protein: CAWNRESSYGYTF
J gene: TRBJ1-1; clone size: .; D gene: .; V gene: TRBV30; CDR3 DNA: TGTGCCTGGAGACCGCTACTGGACACTGAAGCTTTCTTT; CDR3 protein: CAWRPLLDTEAFF
J gene: TRBJ2-5; clone size: .; D gene: .; V gene: TRBV7-6; CDR3 DNA: TGTGCCAGCAGCTCCCGAGCCGGGCTGGGGGAGACCCAGTACTTC; CDR3 protein: CASSSRAGLGETQYF
J gene: TRBJ2-7; clone size: .; D gene: .; V gene: TRBV9; CDR3 DNA: TGTGCCAGCAGCGTAGGTGGCGCAAACTACGAGCAGTACTTC; CDR3 protein: CASSVGGANYEQYF
J gene: TRBJ2-1; clone size: .; D gene: TRBD2; V gene: TRBV5-1; CDR3 DNA: TGCGCCAGCAGCCTCCGACTAGCGGGGGGCGATGAGCAGTTCTTC; CDR3 protein: CASSLRLAGGDEQFF
J gene: TRBJ1-5; clone size: .; D gene: TRBD1; V gene: TRBV10-3; CDR3 DNA: TGTGCCATCAGTGAGCGGGACAGGGGGGGCAATCAGCCCCAGCATTTT; CDR3 protein: CAISERDRGGNQPQHF
J gene: TRBJ2-7; clone size: once; D gene: .; V gene: TRBV7-9; CDR3 DNA: TGTGCCAGCAGCTGGACAGACGCAAGCGAGCAGTACTTC; CDR3 protein: CASSWTDASEQYF
J gene: TRBJ2-7; clone size: .; D gene: TRBD2; V gene: TRBV10-3; CDR3 DNA: TGTGCCATCAGCGGGACTAGCGGAACAGGCATCAGGCAGCAGTACTTC; CDR3 protein: CAISGTSGTGIRQQYF
J gene: TRBJ1-5; clone size: .; D gene: TRBD1; V gene: TRBV28; CDR3 DNA: TGTGCCAGCAGCCCGACAGGGATGGTCTATTCGCCCCAGCATTTT; CDR3 protein: CASSPTGMVYSPQHF
J gene: TRBJ2-3; clone size: .; D gene: TRBD2; V gene: TRBV6-1; CDR3 DNA: TGTGCCAGCAGTGTAAGCGGGGGCACAGATACGCAGTATTTT; CDR3 protein: CASSVSGGTDTQYF
J gene: TRBJ2-3; clone size: .; D gene: .; V gene: TRBV7-2; CDR3 DNA: TGTGCCAGCAGCTTAGTTGGCTATCTCGATACGCAGTATTTT; CDR3 protein: CASSLVGYLDTQYF
J gene: TRBJ2-2; clone size: .; D gene: TRBD1; V gene: TRBV7-9; CDR3 DNA: TGTGCCAGCAGCTGGGACAGGGTTTCCGGGGAGCTGTTTTTT; CDR3 protein: CASSWDRVSGELFF